The T cell receptor beta chain under discussion was sequenced for a study of OX40 agonist ivuxolimab in advanced cancers. Study information: Having had anti-PD-1, anti-PD-L1 or anti-CTLA-4 therapy before was allowed, and roughly 40% had some. Partial responses were recorded for three patients, including one with hepatocellular carcinoma and two with cutaneous melanoma. Study-wide points: By week 6 at 0.1 to 3.0 mg/kg, blood CD4+ and CD8+ T cells had expanded clonally. CD4+ T cells averaged fewer expanded clones than CD8+ T cells.

Measured with immunoSEQ multiplex PCR; TCRdb has only the in-frame clones, and not every one. This sample has under 50,000 clones, with 85% to 90% found just once. As regards this clone: Its specificity is not known.

The germline gives CDR1 LNHDA, CDR2 SQIVND (reference sequence). The CDR3 totals 13 residues. Trimming removed 5 bases from V and 5 bases from J, with 12 bases in between. The receptor comes from an adult with an advanced solid tumor such as melanoma, head and neck, liver or kidney cancer. This specimen was CD4+ or CD8+ T cells sorted from blood, taken in a trial of the OX40 agonist ivuxolimab. This chain uses TRBV19 with TRBJ2-5; a weak D match, TRBD1 (6 bases). This CDR3 is CASSVDRLETQYF. The CDR3 nucleotides read TGTGCCAGTAGTGTGGACAGATTGGAGACCCAGTACTTC.